These T cell receptor beta chains were read from a single sample in a study of cytomegalovirus exposure and HLA in healthy donors. The method was immunoSEQ multiplex PCR; TCRdb's version includes in-frame clones alone and lacks a portion of them. The sample carries about 79,000 clones, roughly 69% recorded once. Sequenced sample: PBMCs. The receptors shown here come from a woman in her fifties or sixties in good health and CMV-seropositive. Each CDR3 is given with its conserved first and last residue. The D gene is left open where the match is weak. Clone sizes are given selectively: once, few, many, or a class where the clone is expanded.

size: few; V: TRBV6-1; J: TRBJ1-4; D: -; CDR3: CASSDVQGSEKLFF; DNA: TGTGCCAGCAGTGACGTCCAGGGATCTGAAAAACTGTTTTTT
size: -; V: TRBV2; J: TRBJ1-6; D: TRBD1; CDR3: CASRKGRQGPYNSPLHF; DNA: TGTGCCAGCAGGAAGGGGAGACAGGGGCCCTATAATTCACCCCTCCACTTT
size: -; V: TRBV15; J: TRBJ2-7; D: -; CDR3: CATSRERGDVTYEQYF; DNA: TGTGCCACCAGCAGAGAGCGCGGGGACGTGACCTACGAGCAGTACTTC
size: -; V: TRBV2; J: TRBJ1-5; D: -; CDR3: CASSPWRGKNLPQHF; DNA: TGTGCCAGCAGTCCCTGGAGAGGGAAAAACCTGCCCCAGCATTTT
size: few; V: TRBV13; J: TRBJ1-2; D: -; CDR3: CASSFQGNYGYTF; DNA: TGTGCCAGCAGCTTCCAGGGAAACTATGGCTACACCTTC
size: once; V: TRBV6-1; J: TRBJ2-2; D: -; CDR3: CASSGGTLSGELFF; DNA: TGTGCCAGCAGTGGAGGGACTCTCTCCGGGGAGCTGTTTTTT
size: -; V: TRBV5-6; J: TRBJ1-5; D: -; CDR3: CASSLMSGGGGQPQHF; DNA: TGTGCCAGCAGCCTGATGAGTGGGGGCGGAGGTCAGCCCCAGCATTTT
size: -; V: TRBV11-3; J: TRBJ1-6; D: -; CDR3: CASSPHPDSPLHF; DNA: TGTGCCAGCAGCCCCCACCCGGATTCACCCCTCCACTTT
size: -; V: TRBV6-5; J: TRBJ2-5; D: -; CDR3: CASSYDYRGTEETQYF; DNA: TGTGCCAGCAGTTACGATTATCGAGGGACTGAAGAGACCCAGTACTTC
size: -; V: TRBV2; J: TRBJ2-1; D: TRBD2; CDR3: CASKAGARNEQFF; DNA: TGTGCCAGCAAAGCGGGGGCCAGGAATGAGCAGTTCTTC
size: -; V: TRBV6-1; J: TRBJ1-5; D: -; CDR3: CASSELNQPQHF; DNA: TGTGCCAGCAGTGAATTAAATCAGCCCCAGCATTTT
size: few; V: TRBV30; J: TRBJ1-3; D: -; CDR3: CAWTRMRNTIYF; DNA: TGTGCCTGGACACGAATGCGGAACACCATATATTTT
size: -; V: TRBV4-1; J: TRBJ1-2; D: -; CDR3: CASSQGESRRDGYTF; DNA: TGCGCCAGCAGCCAAGGGGAGTCCAGGCGGGATGGCTACACCTTC
size: few; V: TRBV5-1; J: TRBJ2-1; D: -; CDR3: CASSEPLNNEQFF; DNA: TGCGCCAGCAGCGAGCCGTTAAACAATGAGCAGTTCTTC
size: -; V: TRBV6-5; J: TRBJ1-3; D: -; CDR3: CASSQPGHPLNTIYF; DNA: TGTGCCAGCAGTCAGCCCGGACACCCATTAAACACCATATATTTT
size: -; V: TRBV25-1; J: TRBJ1-6; D: -; CDR3: CASSVGRLNSPLHF; DNA: TGTGCCAGCAGTGTGGGCCGTCTTAATTCACCCCTCCACTTT
size: -; V: TRBV7-3; J: TRBJ2-2; D: TRBD2; CDR3: CASSRTGGVETGELFF; DNA: TGTGCCAGCAGCCGGACCGGGGGGGTAGAGACCGGGGAGCTGTTTTTT
size: -; V: TRBV11-2; J: TRBJ2-1; D: -; CDR3: CASSLGLAENEQFF; DNA: TGTGCCAGCAGCTTAGGTTTAGCGGAGAATGAGCAGTTCTTC
size: -; V: TRBV7-9; J: TRBJ2-3; D: -; CDR3: CASSLEEGRLTQYF; DNA: TGTGCCAGCAGCTTAGAAGAGGGTAGGCTTACGCAGTATTTT
size: -; V: TRBV6-4; J: TRBJ1-2; D: TRBD1; CDR3: CASSVGQGGGYTF; DNA: TGTGCCAGCAGTGTTGGACAGGGAGGCGGCTACACCTTC
size: -; V: TRBV21-1; J: TRBJ2-7; D: -; CDR3: CASSKGTGSYEQYF; DNA: TGTGCCAGCAGCAAGGGGACAGGGTCCTACGAGCAGTACTTC
size: -; V: TRBV29-1; J: TRBJ2-3; D: TRBD2; CDR3: CSVCPSLRGATDTQYF; DNA: TGCAGCGTTTGCCCCTCCTTGCGGGGGGCCACAGATACGCAGTATTTT
size: few; V: TRBV9; J: TRBJ2-1; D: -; CDR3: CASSEGGNNEQFF; DNA: TGTGCCAGCAGCGAGGGAGGAAACAATGAGCAGTTCTTC
size: -; V: TRBV27; J: TRBJ2-5; D: -; CDR3: CASSSPRGGLETQYF; DNA: TGTGCCAGCAGTTCCCCCCGCGGGGGCCTCGAGACCCAGTACTTC
size: -; V: TRBV28; J: TRBJ1-5; D: TRBD1; CDR3: CASSLFGGQGRQPQHF; DNA: TGTGCCAGCAGTTTATTCGGTGGACAGGGCCGTCAGCCCCAGCATTTT
size: -; V: TRBV7-6; J: TRBJ2-2; D: -; CDR3: CASSLDSGLISGELFF; DNA: TGTGCCAGCAGTTTGGACAGTGGGTTAATCTCCGGGGAGCTGTTTTTT
size: few; V: TRBV5-5; J: TRBJ2-7; D: -; CDR3: CASSLQGGRYEQYF; DNA: TGTGCCAGCAGCTTGCAGGGGGGCAGGTACGAGCAGTACTTC
size: -; V: TRBV11-2; J: TRBJ1-3; D: TRBD1; CDR3: CASSYRGDSRYF; DNA: TGTGCCAGCAGCTACAGGGGGGACAGTCGATATTTT
size: -; V: TRBV10-3; J: TRBJ2-1; D: -; CDR3: CAISDFREQFF; DNA: TGTGCCATCAGTGATTTCCGTGAGCAGTTCTTC